This entry describes one TCR beta chain. TCR beta sequences were obtained from blood CD8+ and CD4+ T cells. The study used treatment-naive patients who had stable or active relapsing-remitting disease as multiple sclerosis controls. TEMRA cells were enriched by FACS, while CD8+ and CD4+ T cells were obtained through a negative isolation that was performed magnetically. This specimen belongs to a study of CD8 T cells in Susac syndrome. The RNA, about 0.5 to 1 ug, was put through reverse transcription using random hexamers. The method of amplification for TCR beta CDR3 was immunoSEQ multiplex PCR, covering 54 Vbeta and 13 Jbeta. MiXCR was run by TCRdb on the immunoSEQ multiplex PCR reads, yielding one entry per CDR3 protein. The data hold approximately 200,000 distinct CDR3 sequences, with over 90% observed a single time. V was cut by 4 bases and J by 8 bases, with 14 bases left in between. The CDR3 sequence is 13 residues long. Germline V CDR1 and CDR2: SGHAT, FQNNGV.

The sequence was obtained from a human donor with multiple sclerosis. The sequenced sample consisted of CD4+ T cells from PBMCs. The gene calls are TRBV11-2 and TRBJ1-2; D is uncertain. The CDR3 DNA follows: TGTGCCAGCAGCTCCTCCAGCGCAGGAGGCTACACCTTC. Translation gives CASSSSSAGGYTF.